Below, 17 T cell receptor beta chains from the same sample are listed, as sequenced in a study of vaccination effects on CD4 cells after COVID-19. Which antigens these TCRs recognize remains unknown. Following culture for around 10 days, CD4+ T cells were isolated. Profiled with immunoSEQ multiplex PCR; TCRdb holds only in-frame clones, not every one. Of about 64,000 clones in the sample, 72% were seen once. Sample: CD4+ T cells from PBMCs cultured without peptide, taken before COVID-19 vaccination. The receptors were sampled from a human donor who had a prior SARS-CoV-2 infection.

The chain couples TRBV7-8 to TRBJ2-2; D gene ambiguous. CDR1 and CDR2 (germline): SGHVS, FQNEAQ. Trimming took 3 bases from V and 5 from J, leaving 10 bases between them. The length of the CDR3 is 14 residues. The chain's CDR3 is CASSFSGRTGELFF. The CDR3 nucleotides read TGTGCCAGCAGCTTTTCGGGTCGTACCGGGGAGCTGTTTTTT.

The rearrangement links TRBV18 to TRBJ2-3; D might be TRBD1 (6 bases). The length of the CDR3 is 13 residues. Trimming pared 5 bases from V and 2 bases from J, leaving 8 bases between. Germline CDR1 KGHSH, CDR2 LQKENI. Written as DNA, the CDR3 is TGTGCCAGCTCAGGGACAAACACAGATACGCAGTATTTT. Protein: CASSGTNTDTQYF.

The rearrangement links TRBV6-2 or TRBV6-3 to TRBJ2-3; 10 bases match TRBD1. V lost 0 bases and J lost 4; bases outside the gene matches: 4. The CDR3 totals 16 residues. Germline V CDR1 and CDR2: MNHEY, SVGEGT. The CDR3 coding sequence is TGTGCCAGCAGTTACTCGGGACAGGGGCACCCAGATACGCAGTATTTT. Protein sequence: CASSYSGQGHPDTQYF.

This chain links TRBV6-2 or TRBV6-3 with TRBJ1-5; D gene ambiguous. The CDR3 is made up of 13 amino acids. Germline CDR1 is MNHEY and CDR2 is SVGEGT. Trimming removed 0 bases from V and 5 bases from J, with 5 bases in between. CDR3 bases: TGTGCCAGCAGTTACTCTCTGTATCAGCCCCAGCATTTT. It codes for CASSYSLYQPQHF.

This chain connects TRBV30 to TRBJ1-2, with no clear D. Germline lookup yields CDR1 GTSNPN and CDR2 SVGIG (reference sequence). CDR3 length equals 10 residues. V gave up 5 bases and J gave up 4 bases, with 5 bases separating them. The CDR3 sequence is CAWDGYGYTF. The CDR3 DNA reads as TGTGCCTGGGACGGCTATGGCTACACCTTC.

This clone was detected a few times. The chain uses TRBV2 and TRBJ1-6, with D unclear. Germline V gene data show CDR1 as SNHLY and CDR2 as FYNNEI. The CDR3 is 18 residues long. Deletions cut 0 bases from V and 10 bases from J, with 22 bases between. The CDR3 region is CASSEASPPGLMDSPLHF. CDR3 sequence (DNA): TGTGCCAGCAGTGAAGCTTCTCCCCCCGGACTGATGGACTCACCCCTCCACTTT. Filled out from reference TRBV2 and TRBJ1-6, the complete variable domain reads EPEVTQTPSHQVTQMGQEVILRCVPISNHLYFYWYRQILGQKVEFLVSFYNNEISEKSEIFDDQFSVERPDGSNFTLKIRSTKLEDSAMYFCASSEASPPGLMDSPLHFGNGTRLTVT.

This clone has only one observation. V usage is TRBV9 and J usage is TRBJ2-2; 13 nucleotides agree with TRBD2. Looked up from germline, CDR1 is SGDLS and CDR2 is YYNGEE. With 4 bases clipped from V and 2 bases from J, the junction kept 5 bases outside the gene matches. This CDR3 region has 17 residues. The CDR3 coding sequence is TGTGCCAGCAGCCCCCGGACTAGCGGGAGTAACACCGGGGAGCTGTTTTTT. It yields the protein CASSPRTSGSNTGELFF.

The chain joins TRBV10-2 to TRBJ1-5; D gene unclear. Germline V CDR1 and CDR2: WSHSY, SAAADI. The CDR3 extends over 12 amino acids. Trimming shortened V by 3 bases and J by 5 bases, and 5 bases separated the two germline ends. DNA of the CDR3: TGCGCCAGCAGTGACCCAGATCAGCCCCAGCATTTT. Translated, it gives CASSDPDQPQHF.

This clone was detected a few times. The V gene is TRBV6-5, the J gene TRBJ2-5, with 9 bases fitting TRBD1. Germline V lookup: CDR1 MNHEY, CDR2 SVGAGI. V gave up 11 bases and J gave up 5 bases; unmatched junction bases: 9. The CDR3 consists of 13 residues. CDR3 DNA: TGTGCCGGTCGACAGGGGGTAAGGGAGACCCAGTACTTC. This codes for CAGRQGVRETQYF.

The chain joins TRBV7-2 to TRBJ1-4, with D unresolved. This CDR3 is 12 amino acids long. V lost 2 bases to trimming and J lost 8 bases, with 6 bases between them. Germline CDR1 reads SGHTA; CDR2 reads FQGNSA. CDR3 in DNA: TGTGCCAGCAGCTTATATGGGGAAAAACTGTTTTTT. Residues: CASSLYGEKLFF.

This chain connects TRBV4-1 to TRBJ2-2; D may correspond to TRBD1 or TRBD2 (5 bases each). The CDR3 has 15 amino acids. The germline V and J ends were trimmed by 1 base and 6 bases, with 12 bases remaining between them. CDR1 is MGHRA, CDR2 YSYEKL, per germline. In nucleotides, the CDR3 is TGCGCCAGCAGCCAAGCCGGGACCGACCCCGGGGAGCTGTTTTTT. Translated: CASSQAGTDPGELFF.

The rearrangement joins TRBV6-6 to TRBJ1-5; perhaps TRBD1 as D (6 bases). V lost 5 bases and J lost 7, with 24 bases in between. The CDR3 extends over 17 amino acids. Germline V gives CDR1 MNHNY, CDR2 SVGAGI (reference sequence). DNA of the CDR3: TGTGCCAGCAGTCCTAGCGCGACTACAGGGTGGCGGCAGCCCCAGCATTTT. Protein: CASSPSATTGWRQPQHF.

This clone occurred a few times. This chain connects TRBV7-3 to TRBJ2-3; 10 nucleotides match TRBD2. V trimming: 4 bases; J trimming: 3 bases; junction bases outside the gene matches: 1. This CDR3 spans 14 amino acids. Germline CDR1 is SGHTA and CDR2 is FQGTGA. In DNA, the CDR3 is TGTGCCAGCAGCTCTAGCGGGGGAACAGATACGCAGTATTTT. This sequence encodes CASSSSGGTDTQYF. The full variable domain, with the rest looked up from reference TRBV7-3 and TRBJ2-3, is GAGVSQTPSNKVTEKGKYVELRCDPISGHTALYWYRQSLGQGPEFLIYFQGTGAADDSGLPNDRFFAVRPEGSVSTLKIQRTERGDSAVYLCASSSSGGTDTQYFGPGTRLTVL.

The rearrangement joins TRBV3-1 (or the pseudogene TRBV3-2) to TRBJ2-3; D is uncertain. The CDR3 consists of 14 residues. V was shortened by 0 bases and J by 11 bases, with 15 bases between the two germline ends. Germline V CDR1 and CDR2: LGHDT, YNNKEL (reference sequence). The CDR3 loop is CASSQEGIPSLQYF. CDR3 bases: TGTGCCAGCAGCCAAGAAGGGATCCCGTCGTTGCAGTATTTT.

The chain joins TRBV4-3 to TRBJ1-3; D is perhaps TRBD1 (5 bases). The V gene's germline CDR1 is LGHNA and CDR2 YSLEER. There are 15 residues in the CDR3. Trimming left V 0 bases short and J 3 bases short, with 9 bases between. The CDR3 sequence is CASSQEARVGNTIYF. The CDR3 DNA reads TGCGCCAGCAGCCAAGAGGCCAGGGTTGGAAACACCATATATTTT.

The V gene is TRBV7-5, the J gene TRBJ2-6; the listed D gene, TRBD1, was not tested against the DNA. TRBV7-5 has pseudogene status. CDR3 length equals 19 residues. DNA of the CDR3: TGTGCCAGAACCGGCCGACCCGGGACACTCAGCTCTGGGGCCAACGTCCTGACTTTC. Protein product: CARTGRPGTLSSGANVLTF.

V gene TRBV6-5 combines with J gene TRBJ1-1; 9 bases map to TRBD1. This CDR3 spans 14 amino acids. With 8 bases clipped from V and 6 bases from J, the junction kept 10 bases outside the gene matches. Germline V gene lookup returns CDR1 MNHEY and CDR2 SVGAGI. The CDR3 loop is CASVRTGAGAEAFF. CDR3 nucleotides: TGTGCCAGCGTTCGGACAGGGGCTGGTGCTGAAGCTTTCTTT.